What follows are 27 T cell receptor beta chains derived from one specimen sequenced in a study of shared clonotypes between healthy human individuals. Here immunoSEQ multiplex PCR was the method, and the copy in TCRdb shows in-frame clones only, minus some. Here the sample spans about 2.3 million clones, about nine tenths being singletons. The sequencing sample was made of naive CD4+ T cells from PBMCs. Subset noted: CD45RA+ positively selected. These receptor sequences come from a young man in good health. Some clones in this sample may be carry-over from other donors' samples.

This clone is a singleton in its sample. The chain carries TRBV2 and TRBJ2-3; 8 nucleotides agree with TRBD2. Germline CDR1 is SNHLY and CDR2 is FYNNEI. Germline trimming cut 7 bases from V and 4 bases from J; bases unmatched to any gene: 7. There are 14 residues in the CDR3. CDR3 coding DNA: TGTGCCAGCACTGGACTAGCTCCGGCAGATACGCAGTATTTT. Its protein is CASTGLAPADTQYF. The whole variable domain, remainder taken from reference TRBV2 and TRBJ2-3, is EPEVTQTPSHQVTQMGQEVILRCVPISNHLYFYWYRQILGQKVEFLVSFYNNEISEKSEIFDDQFSVERPDGSNFTLKIRSTKLEDSAMYFCASTGLAPADTQYFGPGTRLTVL.

The CDR3 DNA reads as TGTGCCACCAGCAGAGTCCTCTACGAGCAGTACTTC. Protein sequence: CATSRVLYEQYF. V and J are TRBV15 and TRBJ2-7; unclear D gene. Trimming pared 1 base from V and 3 bases from J, leaving 4 bases between. This CDR3 has 12 residues. Looked up from germline, CDR1 is LNHNV and CDR2 is YYDKDF (reference sequence).

This clone was observed a single time. The rearrangement links TRBV28 to TRBJ1-4, with a tentative D call TRBD1 (6 bases). Trimming shortened V by 8 bases and J by 7 bases, and 14 bases separated the two germline ends. Looked up from germline, CDR1 is MDHEN and CDR2 is SYDVKM. The CDR3 totals 13 residues. The CDR3 bases are TGTGCCAGCTTAAGGCAGGGGAGTGAAAAACTGTTTTTT. This sequence encodes CASLRQGSEKLFF.

A word on this clone: The same CDR3 can be traced to other DNA sequences in this sample. The chain has TRBV2 and TRBJ1-2; D not certain. The CDR3 length is 13 residues. Between the trimmed V and J ends, which lost 1 base and 2 bases, there was a span of 5 bases. Germline V gene lookup returns CDR1 SNHLY and CDR2 FYNNEI. CDR3 nucleotides: TGTGCCAGCAGTGAAGGGCCGAACTATGGCTACACCTTC. Amino acid sequence: CASSEGPNYGYTF.

This sequence joins TRBV6-8 and TRBJ1-4, with 10 bases matching TRBD1. The CDR3 is 19 amino acids. J was trimmed by 1 base and V by 6 bases; bases with no gene match: 14. Germline assignment: CDR1 MNHGY and CDR2 SAAAGT. The CDR3 sequence: CASSHRPGTGAVTNEKLFF. The CDR3 nucleotides read TGTGCCAGCAGCCACCGTCCCGGGACAGGGGCGGTAACTAATGAAAAACTGTTTTTT.

The genes are TRBV7-9 and TRBJ2-7, with D possibly matching TRBD1 (5 bases). Germline V CDR1 and CDR2: SEHNR, FQNEAQ (reference sequence). Trimming left V 5 bases short and J 2 bases short, with 19 bases between. The CDR3 sequence is 16 residues long. In nucleotides, the CDR3 is TGTGCCAGCAGCCATACCCCCTTGAAGGGGACCTACGAGCAGTACTTC. Translation gives CASSHTPLKGTYEQYF.

The rearrangement uses TRBV7-9 and TRBJ1-6; D not certain. Germline V lookup: CDR1 SEHNR, CDR2 FQNEAQ (reference sequence). Trimming cost V 0 bases and J 7 bases, with 4 bases left between them. The CDR3 runs 13 residues. CDR3 in DNA: TGTGCCAGCAGCTTAGCTATAAATTCACCCCTCCACTTT. Translation: CASSLAINSPLHF. Full variable domain (remainder filled in from reference TRBV7-9 and TRBJ1-6): DTGVSQNPRHKITKRGQNVTFRCDPISEHNRLYWYRQTLGQGPEFLTYFQNEAQLEKSRLLSDRFSAERPKGSFSTLEIQRTEQGDSAMYLCASSLAINSPLHFGNGTRLTVT.

The CDR3 coding sequence is TGTGCCAGCAGCGTAGGGTTATCTTCGTGGGGGGAAAAACTGTTTTTT. This translates into CASSVGLSSWGEKLFF. The chain combines TRBV9 with TRBJ1-4; D is perhaps TRBD1 (5 bases). The V end was cut by 0 bases, the J end by 8 bases, with 17 bases between. Germline lookup yields CDR1 SGDLS and CDR2 YYNGEE. The CDR3 totals 16 residues.

This clone was recorded a few times. The sample contains more than one DNA sequence encoding this CDR3. The V gene is TRBV28, the J gene TRBJ1-2; D is ambiguous. V was pared by 8 bases and J by 0 bases, with 7 bases between. Germline CDR1 and CDR2: MDHEN and SYDVKM. This CDR3 has 12 residues. The CDR3 reads CASGRANYGYTF. Written as DNA, the CDR3 is TGTGCCAGCGGACGGGCTAACTATGGCTACACCTTC.

The chain combines TRBV28 with TRBJ2-3; possible D gene TRBD1, 5 bases. V lost 3 bases, J lost 9 bases, and 7 bases lay in between. Germline loops: CDR1 MDHEN, CDR2 SYDVKM. The CDR3 is made up of 11 amino acids. The CDR3 loop reads CASSLGHTQYF. In DNA, the CDR3 is TGTGCCAGCAGTTTGGGGCACACGCAGTATTTT.

The CDR3 protein is CAISEWASGRFVDNEQFF. CDR3 sequence (DNA): TGTGCCATCAGTGAGTGGGCTAGCGGGAGGTTTGTTGACAATGAGCAGTTCTTC. The chain joins TRBV10-3 to TRBJ2-1; TRBD2 agrees at 11 bases. CDR1 is ENHRY and CDR2 is SYGVKD in the germline V gene. The CDR3 contains 18 residues. J gave up 5 bases and V 1 base, and 10 bases lay outside the gene matches.

V gene TRBV10-3 combines with J gene TRBJ1-1, with a tentative D call TRBD1 (6 bases). Deletions cut 3 bases from V and 6 bases from J, with 14 bases between. The CDR3 consists of 14 residues. Germline V gene data show CDR1 as ENHRY and CDR2 as SYGVKD. The CDR3 protein is CAISDLQGNAEAFF. The CDR3 coding sequence is TGTGCCATCAGTGACTTACAGGGAAACGCTGAAGCTTTCTTT.

The rearrangement joins TRBV7-2 to TRBJ2-7; 7 positions match TRBD1. Germline V gene lookup returns CDR1 SGHTA and CDR2 FQGNSA. The CDR3 is 14 residues long. Trimming at V came to 1 base and at J to 3 bases, leaving 3 bases not matched to a gene. The CDR3 protein is CASSLEYRGYEQYF. Here the CDR3 DNA reads TGTGCCAGCAGCTTAGAATACAGGGGCTACGAGCAGTACTTC.

The chain couples TRBV28 to TRBJ2-3; TRBD2 matches 7 bases. The V and J ends lost 8 bases and 2 bases, in that order; junction bases with no gene match: 10. CDR3 length: 15 amino acids. Germline V CDR1 and CDR2: MDHEN, SYDVKM. The CDR3 DNA is TGTGCCAGCCCACCGGCTAGCGGATACACAGATACGCAGTATTTT. Translating it yields CASPPASGYTDTQYF. The whole variable domain, remainder taken from reference TRBV28 and TRBJ2-3, is DVKVTQSSRYLVKRTGEKVFLECVQDMDHENMFWYRQDPGLGLRLIYFSYDVKMKEKGDIPEGYSVSREKKERFSLILESASTNQTSMYLCASPPASGYTDTQYFGPGTRLTVL.

The chain links TRBV11-3 to TRBJ2-7, with 13 bases aligning to TRBD2. The germline CDR1 and CDR2 sequences are SGHNT and YENEEA. Losses at the gene ends were 5 bases for V and 6 bases for J; bases not matched to a gene: 13. The CDR3 loop spans 17 amino acids. The CDR3 region is CASSRYRTSGRAVEQYF. Here the CDR3 DNA reads TGTGCCAGCAGCCGTTATCGGACTAGCGGGAGAGCAGTCGAGCAGTACTTC.

This clone was observed a single time. This chain joins TRBV29-1 and TRBJ1-5, with D unresolved. This CDR3 region has 13 residues. Germline V gives CDR1 SQVTM, CDR2 ANQGSEA. V was shortened by 4 bases and J by 0 bases, with 7 bases between the two germline ends. CDR3 loop: CSVAGNSNQPQHF. The CDR3 DNA is TGCAGCGTTGCGGGTAATAGCAATCAGCCCCAGCATTTT.

The CDR3 coding sequence is TGTGCCAGCAGTTCCCAACCAGACACTGAAGCTTTCTTT. It specifies CASSSQPDTEAFF. The chain is built from TRBV2 and TRBJ1-1, with D unresolved. The V gene lost 5 bases and the J gene lost 3 bases, with 10 bases spanning the gap. In germline, CDR1 is SNHLY, CDR2 FYNNEI. There are 13 residues in the CDR3.

The table lists this clone with a count of one. In the same sample, other DNA sequences code for this CDR3. The chain uses TRBV7-3 and TRBJ2-2; D is possibly TRBD2 (6 bases). The CDR3 contains 16 residues. Trimming cost V 1 base and J 2 bases, with 11 bases left between them. Germline CDR1 reads SGHTA; CDR2 reads FQGTGA. The CDR3 reads CASSLNSAGNTGELFF. CDR3 coding DNA: TGTGCCAGCAGCTTAAATTCAGCGGGTAACACCGGGGAGCTGTTTTTT.

V usage is TRBV19 and J usage is TRBJ1-5; D call uncertain. The CDR3 is 12 residues long. Trimming removed 4 bases at V and 11 bases at J, with 12 bases between. The V gene's germline CDR1 is LNHDA and CDR2 SQIVND (reference sequence). CDR3: CASSKDALAQHF. Here the CDR3 DNA reads TGTGCCAGTAGTAAGGACGCCCTAGCCCAGCATTTT.

The V and J genes are TRBV29-1 and TRBJ1-3; D possibly corresponds to TRBD1 (5 bases). V lost 7 bases and J lost 2, with 12 bases in between. The CDR3 sequence is 13 residues long. The germline CDR1 and CDR2 sequences are SQVTM and ANQGSEA. CDR3 loop: CSAVGGTGNTIYF. The CDR3 region has the DNA TGCAGCGCCGTGGGGGGAACTGGAAACACCATATATTTT.

This sequence joins TRBV5-1 and TRBJ2-7; TRBD2 might be the D (6 bases). V dropped 0 bases and J dropped 5 bases, with 21 bases sitting between them. Germline V CDR1 and CDR2: SGHRS, YFSETQ. This CDR3 has 17 residues. The CDR3 DNA sequence: TGCGCCAGCAGCTTGGCCGGCGCGGGGCGCACCTTCCACGAGCAGTACTTC. Residues: CASSLAGAGRTFHEQYF.

V gene TRBV28 combines with J gene TRBJ2-1; D might be TRBD1 (6 bases). The CDR3 is 18 residues long. Per germline, CDR1 MDHEN and CDR2 SYDVKM. V dropped 6 bases and J dropped 9 bases, with 30 bases sitting between them. The DNA for the CDR3 is TGTGCCAGCAGGTTTAGGGTAACAGGGAGCGGCTACAATAGTGAGCAGTTCTTC. Protein sequence: CASRFRVTGSGYNSEQFF. The complete variable domain, with remaining parts taken from reference TRBV28 and TRBJ2-1, reads DVKVTQSSRYLVKRTGEKVFLECVQDMDHENMFWYRQDPGLGLRLIYFSYDVKMKEKGDIPEGYSVSREKKERFSLILESASTNQTSMYLCASRFRVTGSGYNSEQFFGPGTRLTVL.

This sequence joins TRBV2 and TRBJ2-1; no reliable D call. Trimming stripped 7 bases from V and 2 bases from J, with 18 bases between. Germline V gene sequence: CDR1 SNHLY, CDR2 FYNNEI. This CDR3 is 16 amino acids long. As DNA, the CDR3 is TGTGCCAGCACCATGACTTCGCCGGTAGCCTACAATGAGCAGTTCTTC. Translated, it gives CASTMTSPVAYNEQFF.

This clone was seen a few times. V and J are TRBV30 and TRBJ1-2; unclear D gene. The CDR3 totals 13 residues. Per the germline V gene, CDR1 is GTSNPN and CDR2 is SVGIG (reference sequence). Trimming stripped 0 bases from V and 7 bases from J, with 12 bases between. The CDR3 reads CAWSVGEWGGYTF. The CDR3 DNA is TGTGCCTGGAGTGTTGGGGAGTGGGGTGGCTACACCTTC.

This clone was recorded once. The chain employs TRBV18 and TRBJ2-7; unclear D gene. V lost 2 bases to trimming and J lost 2 bases, with 10 bases between them. The CDR3 has 14 amino acids. From germline, CDR1 is KGHSH and CDR2 LQKENI. The CDR3 protein is CASSPEPGAYEQYF. The CDR3 nucleotides are TGTGCCAGCTCACCAGAGCCTGGGGCCTACGAGCAGTACTTC.

The V and J genes are TRBV5-6 and TRBJ1-5; possible D gene TRBD1, 5 bases. Germline lookup yields CDR1 SGHDT and CDR2 YYEEEE. The CDR3 has 13 amino acids. V was clipped by 1 base and J by 5 bases, with 7 bases between them. The chain's CDR3 is CASSLSGDQPQHF. In DNA form, the CDR3 reads TGTGCCAGCAGCTTGTCGGGGGATCAGCCCCAGCATTTT.

V and J are TRBV7-6 and TRBJ2-2, with 7 nucleotides matching TRBD2. The germline V gene has CDR1 SGHVS and CDR2 FNYEAQ. This CDR3 is built from 17 residues. Trimming at V came to 1 base and at J to 3 bases, leaving 8 bases not matched to a gene. In DNA, the CDR3 is TGTGCCAGCAGCTTAGAGACTAGCAGGTTTTACACCGGGGAGCTGTTTTTT. Encoded protein: CASSLETSRFYTGELFF.